This TCR beta chain was identified in a study of OX40 agonist ivuxolimab in advanced cancers. Assay: immunoSEQ multiplex PCR; the TCRdb copy retains only in-frame clones and omits some. The table records fewer than 20,000 clones, about four fifths of them present only once. This sequence originates from an adult with an advanced solid tumor such as melanoma, head and neck, liver or kidney cancer. Sequenced material: CD4+ or CD8+ T cells sorted from blood, taken in a trial of the OX40 agonist ivuxolimab.

CDR3 sequence: CAIAEAPRSGQETQYF. In DNA form, the CDR3 reads TGTGCCATCGCGGAGGCCCCAAGGAGCGGACAAGAGACCCAGTACTTC. V usage is TRBV10-3 and J usage is TRBJ2-5; a possible D gene is TRBD2 (5 bases). V was cut by 8 bases and J by 2 bases, with 21 bases left in between. The length of the CDR3 is 16 residues. Germline V CDR1 and CDR2: ENHRY, SYGVKD.